The present TCR beta chain was sequenced within a study of blood T cell repertoires in COVID-19 (dated by TCRdb to the early 2020s). For the wider study: The collaborator samples originated in the United States, Italy and Spain and spanned the acute and convalescent phases of COVID-19. The dataset comprised deeply sampled blood TCRbeta repertoires from subjects exposed to, actively infected with, or recovered from COVID-19. The material from the prospective study consisted of cDNA or gDNA derived from T cells, B-cell-depleted T cells, or PBMCs. Where available, HLA class I and class II types were obtained from metadata supplied by the sample provider rather than from assay-based typing. The samples were drawn from two sources: the first 160 participants of the ongoing ImmuneRACE study, and 1,254 subjects contributed by 6 global collaborators. A freely available public database, intended as a resource for researchers studying the immune response to SARS-CoV-2, is where the repertoires were released. Nearly every sample came with metadata listing a de-identified subject ID, COVID-19 status, age in years and sex.

Whole blood was collected in K2EDTA tubes by collaborating institutions according to the institutions' own protocols. For TCRbeta analysis, collaborators shipped samples in one of three forms: frozen whole blood, isolated PBMCs, or DNA extracted from either of those sample types. Spanning cysteine to phenylalanine, the CDR3 consists of 15 amino acids. The read is trimmed to its CDR3 DNA, 45 bases read in frame from base 1. V is cut by 1 base and J by 7 bases, and the space between the germline ends is 17 bases. CDR1 MNHNS and CDR2 SASEGT were looked up in the germline V gene. Study-wide findings and limitations: How much clinical and demographic metadata was included differed by source and by participant, and the metadata was provided uncurated.

TCRbeta CDR3 regions were amplified from genomic DNA by means of the immunoSEQ Assay, a bias-controlled multiplex PCR. As for the original processing: Within the assay, amplification of reference gene primers was used to estimate how many nucleated cells each sample contained. Sequence reads were collapsed and filtered to measure the absolute abundance of every unique TCRbeta CDR3 rearrangement. For each sample, productive Simpson clonality was calculated by taking the square root of Simpson's diversity index across productive rearrangements. TCRdb took this table from immuneACCESS and kept in-frame rearrangements with V and J called. Such tables lack part of the clones; where checked against another copy, unresolved V genes explain under half of the gap, and the rest is unexplained. That table furnishes V, J and clone size, whereas the DNA furnished D and trimming. Here the sample has 27,000 or so clones; 88% occur a single time. Approximately 7.7% of the sample belongs to the ten largest clones.

Of note for this clone: Its specific antigen is unknown. No much larger clone exists at a distance of one base, and base qualities are not known.

This receptor was identified in a woman aged 50 to 65 with active COVID-19. Sequencing was performed on peripheral blood. The chain was built from TRBV6-1 and TRBJ2-7, with no reliable assignment of the D segment. In nucleotides, the sequence is TGTGCCAGCAGTGAAGGGGCAGCCTGGTCTTGGGAGCAGTACTTC. Translated, this gives CASSEGAAWSWEQYF.